Sequencing of this TCR beta chain was carried out in a study of sequential checkpoint blockade in melanoma. The CDR3 is 14 residues long. Germline V gene sequence: CDR1 MDHEN, CDR2 SYDVKM. V shed 7 bases and J shed 0 bases, with 10 bases lying between them. The treatment denotes: randomized to nivolumab then ipilimumab (arm A) or the reverse (arm B). TCRdb's copy holds only in-frame clones and misses some; the assay was immunoSEQ multiplex PCR. The sample lists tens of thousands of clones, approximately 30% occurring once. The material sequenced was tumor tissue (inferred from file names), taken from a patient given nivolumab and ipilimumab in sequence. The sequence derives from a human donor with melanoma. The genes are TRBV28 and TRBJ1-5, with D unresolved. The CDR3, as DNA: TGTGCCAGCAAGGGAAGCTATAGCAATCAGCCCCAGCATTTT. Translating it yields CASKGSYSNQPQHF.